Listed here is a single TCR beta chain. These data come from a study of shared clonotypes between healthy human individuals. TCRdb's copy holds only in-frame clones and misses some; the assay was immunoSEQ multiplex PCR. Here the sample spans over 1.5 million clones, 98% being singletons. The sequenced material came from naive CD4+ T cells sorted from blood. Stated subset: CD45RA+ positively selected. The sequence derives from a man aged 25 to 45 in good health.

CDR3 coding DNA: TGTGCCAGTAGTATCAGGGGGAGCCCGGATACGCAGTATTTT. This sequence encodes CASSIRGSPDTQYF. The rearrangement joins TRBV19 to TRBJ2-3, with 7 bases aligning to TRBD1. The J segment lost 6 bases and the V segment lost 3 bases, leaving 6 bases of the junction unmatched. Germline-derived CDR1 and CDR2 are LNHDA and SQIVND (reference sequence). There are 14 residues in the CDR3.